This is a list of T cell receptor beta chains from one sample in a study of blood T cells in healthy people across ages. Each CDR3 protein is one row after TCRdb ran MiXCR on the 5' RACE reads. This sample carries about 1 million distinct CDR3 sequences, less than 25% of them seen once, and the ten largest clones take approximately 0.71%. This same sample was also part of a study on T cells of mothers and their children.

The specimen was blood. Receptors originate from a girl aged 2 to 10 in good health. CDR3s include the opening cysteine and the closing phenylalanine or tryptophan. The order of the fields is J gene, D gene, V gene, clone size, CDR3 protein, CDR3 DNA. D genes are given only for firm matches. Clone size is not always given. Where it is, it says once, few, many or a class for expanded clones.

j_call: TRBJ1-4; d_call: NA; v_call: TRBV28; clone_size: NA; cdr3_aa: CASSLPGGVDEKLFF; cdr3_nt: TGTGCCAGCAGCCTCCCTGGGGGGGTGGATGAAAAACTGTTTTTT
j_call: TRBJ2-5; d_call: NA; v_call: TRBV7-9; clone_size: NA; cdr3_aa: CASDVGETQYF; cdr3_nt: TGTGCCAGCGACGTGGGGGAGACCCAGTACTTC
j_call: TRBJ2-7; d_call: TRBD2; v_call: TRBV28; clone_size: few; cdr3_aa: CASSFSGLAGESYGQYF; cdr3_nt: TGTGCCAGCAGTTTTTCGGGACTAGCGGGAGAGTCCTACGGGCAGTACTTC
j_call: TRBJ2-7; d_call: NA; v_call: TRBV20-1; clone_size: NA; cdr3_aa: CSASRGPYEQYF; cdr3_nt: TGCAGTGCTAGTCGGGGGCCCTACGAGCAGTACTTC
j_call: TRBJ2-5; d_call: NA; v_call: TRBV13; clone_size: many; cdr3_aa: CASSLGSRGRETQYF; cdr3_nt: TGTGCCAGCAGCTTAGGATCAAGGGGAAGGGAGACCCAGTACTTC
j_call: TRBJ2-5; d_call: TRBD2; v_call: TRBV3-1; clone_size: NA; cdr3_aa: CASSRLYAGEQTQYF; cdr3_nt: TGTGCCAGCAGCCGACTCTACGCGGGAGAACAGACCCAGTACTTC
j_call: TRBJ2-5; d_call: TRBD1; v_call: TRBV6-1; clone_size: NA; cdr3_aa: CASSPISRGQLETQYF; cdr3_nt: TGTGCCAGCAGCCCCATCAGCAGGGGGCAGTTGGAGACCCAGTACTTC
j_call: TRBJ2-4; d_call: NA; v_call: TRBV5-6; clone_size: NA; cdr3_aa: CASIPFLGNENIQYF; cdr3_nt: TGTGCCAGCATCCCTTTTTTAGGGAACGAAAACATTCAGTACTTC
j_call: TRBJ2-3; d_call: NA; v_call: TRBV7-2; clone_size: NA; cdr3_aa: CASSTPSTDTQYF; cdr3_nt: TGTGCCAGCAGCACACCTAGCACAGATACGCAGTATTTT
j_call: TRBJ2-7; d_call: TRBD1; v_call: TRBV7-9; clone_size: few; cdr3_aa: CASSQRGDREGEQYF; cdr3_nt: TGTGCCAGCAGCCAGAGGGGGGACAGGGAAGGCGAGCAGTACTTC
j_call: TRBJ2-5; d_call: TRBD1; v_call: TRBV12-3/TRBV12-4; clone_size: few; cdr3_aa: CASSGTGGDETQYF; cdr3_nt: TGTGCCAGCAGTGGGACAGGGGGCGACGAGACCCAGTACTTC
j_call: TRBJ2-7; d_call: NA; v_call: TRBV3-1; clone_size: NA; cdr3_aa: CASSQLLGFSSSYEQYF; cdr3_nt: TGTGCCAGCAGCCAACTTCTGGGCTTCTCGAGCTCCTACGAGCAGTACTTC
j_call: TRBJ2-7; d_call: NA; v_call: TRBV9; clone_size: few; cdr3_aa: CASSVGSSGNEQYF; cdr3_nt: TGTGCCAGCAGCGTAGGTTCCTCGGGAAACGAGCAGTACTTC
j_call: TRBJ1-1; d_call: NA; v_call: TRBV3-1; clone_size: few; cdr3_aa: CASSQDPGGWTEAFF; cdr3_nt: TGTGCCAGCAGCCAAGATCCGGGGGGATGGACTGAAGCTTTCTTT
j_call: TRBJ2-1; d_call: NA; v_call: TRBV5-1; clone_size: few; cdr3_aa: CASTPLGGNEQFF; cdr3_nt: TGCGCCAGCACCCCACTGGGAGGAAATGAGCAGTTCTTC
j_call: TRBJ2-1; d_call: NA; v_call: TRBV6-6; clone_size: NA; cdr3_aa: CASTRPDQGAYNEQFF; cdr3_nt: TGTGCCAGCACCCGACCGGACCAAGGGGCCTACAATGAGCAGTTCTTC
j_call: TRBJ2-1; d_call: NA; v_call: TRBV20-1; clone_size: NA; cdr3_aa: CSALRVDIPIEQFF; cdr3_nt: TGCAGTGCCCTGAGAGTGGACATTCCGATTGAGCAGTTCTTC
j_call: TRBJ2-1; d_call: NA; v_call: TRBV6-5; clone_size: few; cdr3_aa: CASSETEEVDNEQFF; cdr3_nt: TGTGCCAGCAGTGAGACCGAGGAGGTTGACAATGAGCAGTTCTTC
j_call: TRBJ1-1; d_call: NA; v_call: TRBV6-5; clone_size: NA; cdr3_aa: CASSYRTGRPTEAFF; cdr3_nt: TGTGCCAGCAGTTACCGCACAGGGAGACCGACTGAAGCTTTCTTT
j_call: TRBJ1-2; d_call: NA; v_call: TRBV28; clone_size: NA; cdr3_aa: CASSRYNGYTF; cdr3_nt: TGTGCCAGCAGTCGATACAATGGCTACACCTTC
j_call: TRBJ2-7; d_call: NA; v_call: TRBV6-5; clone_size: few; cdr3_aa: CASSYSILASLYEQYF; cdr3_nt: TGTGCCAGCAGTTATTCGATTCTAGCTTCCCTTTACGAGCAGTACTTC
j_call: TRBJ2-7; d_call: NA; v_call: TRBV29-1; clone_size: NA; cdr3_aa: CSVGSDYEQYF; cdr3_nt: TGCAGCGTTGGGTCGGACTACGAGCAGTACTTC
j_call: TRBJ2-5; d_call: NA; v_call: TRBV7-2; clone_size: few; cdr3_aa: CASSSYGTQYF; cdr3_nt: TGTGCCAGCAGCTCATACGGGACCCAGTACTTC
j_call: TRBJ2-1; d_call: TRBD1; v_call: TRBV4-2; clone_size: NA; cdr3_aa: CASSQEGTGTNEQFF; cdr3_nt: TGTGCCAGCAGCCAAGAGGGGACAGGGACGAATGAGCAGTTCTTC
j_call: TRBJ2-7; d_call: NA; v_call: TRBV10-2; clone_size: NA; cdr3_aa: CASVGTQSSYEQYF; cdr3_nt: TGCGCCAGCGTAGGGACTCAGAGCTCCTACGAGCAGTACTTC
j_call: TRBJ2-5; d_call: NA; v_call: TRBV2; clone_size: NA; cdr3_aa: CASSIAALRGNQETQYF; cdr3_nt: TGTGCCAGCAGTATCGCCGCCTTAAGGGGCAACCAAGAGACCCAGTACTTC
j_call: TRBJ1-2; d_call: TRBD1; v_call: TRBV20-1; clone_size: few; cdr3_aa: CSATMDRVSLYGYTF; cdr3_nt: TGCAGTGCTACCATGGACAGGGTGAGCCTCTATGGCTACACCTTC
j_call: TRBJ2-6; d_call: TRBD1; v_call: TRBV7-8; clone_size: NA; cdr3_aa: CASSLVLTGVYSGANVLTF; cdr3_nt: TGTGCCAGCAGCTTAGTGTTGACAGGGGTTTACTCTGGGGCCAACGTCCTGACTTTC
j_call: TRBJ2-1; d_call: TRBD2; v_call: TRBV7-3; clone_size: few; cdr3_aa: CASSALAGIYNEQFF; cdr3_nt: TGTGCCAGCAGCGCACTAGCGGGAATCTACAATGAGCAGTTCTTC
j_call: TRBJ2-3; d_call: NA; v_call: TRBV7-6; clone_size: NA; cdr3_aa: CASSFYSVTFTDTQYF; cdr3_nt: TGTGCCAGCAGCTTTTACTCGGTGACTTTCACAGATACGCAGTATTTT
j_call: TRBJ2-5; d_call: TRBD2; v_call: TRBV20-1; clone_size: few; cdr3_aa: CSAGGPVETQYF; cdr3_nt: TGCAGTGCGGGAGGGCCAGTAGAGACCCAGTACTTC
j_call: TRBJ2-7; d_call: TRBD2; v_call: TRBV29-1; clone_size: NA; cdr3_aa: CSVAPSGVYEQYF; cdr3_nt: TGCAGCGTTGCCCCTAGCGGGGTCTACGAGCAGTACTTC
j_call: TRBJ2-2; d_call: TRBD1; v_call: TRBV7-8; clone_size: few; cdr3_aa: CASSPIQGVVGELFF; cdr3_nt: TGTGCCAGCAGCCCCATACAGGGGGTGGTCGGGGAGCTGTTTTTT
j_call: TRBJ2-5; d_call: NA; v_call: TRBV28; clone_size: NA; cdr3_aa: CAGSFVAARETQYF; cdr3_nt: TGTGCCGGCAGTTTCGTAGCCGCCAGAGAGACCCAGTACTTC
j_call: TRBJ1-5; d_call: TRBD1; v_call: TRBV7-3; clone_size: NA; cdr3_aa: CASGQGVGQPQHF; cdr3_nt: TGTGCCAGCGGACAGGGGGTCGGTCAGCCCCAGCATTTT
j_call: TRBJ2-1; d_call: NA; v_call: TRBV29-1; clone_size: few; cdr3_aa: CSVKKTVTTADEQFF; cdr3_nt: TGCAGCGTTAAGAAGACAGTCACAACCGCGGATGAGCAGTTCTTC
j_call: TRBJ2-5; d_call: NA; v_call: TRBV4-1; clone_size: NA; cdr3_aa: CASSQEYPGQETQYF; cdr3_nt: TGCGCCAGCAGCCAAGAATACCCGGGCCAAGAGACCCAGTACTTC
j_call: TRBJ2-5; d_call: TRBD1; v_call: TRBV20-1; clone_size: few; cdr3_aa: CSAPPTTGGRETQYF; cdr3_nt: TGCAGTGCTCCGCCCACGACAGGGGGCAGGGAGACCCAGTACTTC
j_call: TRBJ2-1; d_call: NA; v_call: TRBV9; clone_size: NA; cdr3_aa: CASSASLGTNNEQFF; cdr3_nt: TGTGCCAGCAGCGCCTCCCTGGGCACGAACAATGAGCAGTTCTTC
j_call: TRBJ1-1; d_call: NA; v_call: TRBV7-9; clone_size: few; cdr3_aa: CASSLRASPSTGTEAFF; cdr3_nt: TGTGCCAGCAGCTTAAGGGCTTCGCCCTCGACAGGCACTGAAGCTTTCTTT
j_call: TRBJ2-7; d_call: TRBD2; v_call: TRBV7-9; clone_size: NA; cdr3_aa: CASSPPSGPLYEQYF; cdr3_nt: TGTGCCAGCAGTCCGCCTAGCGGTCCGCTCTACGAGCAGTACTTC